These 5 T cell receptor beta chains share one sample of origin, sequenced in a study of T cells in Graves' hyperthyroidism and ophthalmopathy. The investigators amplified TCR beta CDR3 regions from RNA transcripts. The TCR CDR3 first-round RT-PCR relied on the HTBI primer set. One entry per CDR3 protein, called by TCRdb with MiXCR from the multiplex PCR reads. The table lists over 90,000 distinct CDR3 sequences, less than 55% of them singletons. Source material: blood. The receptors were gathered from a man aged 40-50 years with Graves' hyperthyroidism.

This clonotype was found many times. The rearrangement joins TRBV7-9 to TRBJ2-1; 11 nucleotides match TRBD2. CDR1 and CDR2 from the germline V gene are SEHNR and FQNEAQ (reference sequence). V lost 3 bases, J lost 2 bases, and 3 bases stayed unmatched. The CDR3 is 16 amino acids. The CDR3 nucleotides are TGTGCCAGCAGCTTTAGCGGGAGGGTGGCCTACAATGAGCAGTTCTTC. Translation: CASSFSGRVAYNEQFF.

Notes on this clonotype: A much larger clonotype is one base distant, so this may be a read error. The V and J genes are TRBV6-1 and TRBJ2-3; no clear D. This CDR3 has 14 amino acids. The V and J ends lost 6 bases and 4 bases respectively, with 14 bases between them. The germline CDR1 and CDR2 sequences are MNHNS and SASEGT. CDR3 nucleotides: TGTGCCAGCAGCCTCAACCCTTACGCAGATACGCAGTATTTT. Its translation is CASSLNPYADTQYF.

The CDR3: CATSRDRGYNEQFF. The CDR3, as DNA: TGTGCCACCAGCAGGGACAGGGGCTACAATGAGCAGTTCTTC. The V gene is TRBV15, the J gene TRBJ2-1; TRBD1 matches at 9 bases. With V trimmed by 3 bases and J by 3 bases, 0 bases remained unmatched. Germline V lookup: CDR1 LNHNV, CDR2 YYDKDF (reference sequence). This CDR3 is built from 14 residues.

This clonotype was recorded at least ten times. The V call is TRBV7-9, the J call TRBJ2-5; 10 bases are shared with TRBD1. The junction had 12 bases not matched to a gene; V was cut back by 5 bases and J by 6 bases. The CDR3 has 16 amino acids. Germline CDR1 and CDR2: SEHNR and FQNEAQ (reference sequence). The CDR3 coding sequence is TGTGCCAGCAGCCTCCTGACAGGGGGCATAGAAAAGACCCAGTACTTC. The encoded protein is CASSLLTGGIEKTQYF.

On this clonotype itself: A much larger clone is a single base away; this may be a read error. V gene TRBV7-3 combines with J gene TRBJ1-2; TRBD1 is a possible D gene (5 bases). The CDR3 loop spans 14 amino acids. Looked up from germline, CDR1 is SGHTA and CDR2 is FQGTGA. The CDR3 nucleotides read TGTGCCGGCAGCCCTCGGGGGAGGGCAGAAGGCTACACCTTC. Translating gives CAGSPRGRAEGYTF.